This T cell receptor beta chain was retrieved from a study of T cell responses to AZD1222 COVID-19 vaccine. Overall study findings and caveats: Clonal diversity was possibly underestimated, and the donors were mostly white British, with more females. Repertoire collection took place solely once the T cell response had peaked. Distributed over spike, vaccine-associated CD4 TCRs predominated at 160-218 and 743-854.

About this clone: Its antigen is unknown.

V lost 4 bases and J 2 bases, leaving 11 bases between the germline ends. Germline V lookup: CDR1 KGHDR, CDR2 SFDVKD. The CDR3 has 14 residues. Sequenced by immunoSEQ multiplex PCR; TCRdb stores in-frame clones only, minus some. Here the sample spans 150,000 to 200,000 clones, about 92% being singletons. The specimen was peripheral blood, collected on day 0 of AZD1222 vaccination. This chain joins TRBV24-1 and TRBJ2-7; maybe TRBD1 (5 bases). The receptor was isolated from an adult in good health. CDR3 sequence (DNA): TGTGCCACCAGTGACGACAGTCAGGCCTACGAGCAGTACTTC. The encoded protein is CATSDDSQAYEQYF.